One sample yielded the 32 T cell receptor beta chains listed below, sequenced in a study of T cell responses to AZD1222 COVID-19 vaccine. The table came from immunoSEQ multiplex PCR; TCRdb's copy has only in-frame clones and leaves some out. The sample has 150,000 to 200,000 clones, 91% seen once. The sample consisted of peripheral blood, taken 28 days after the second AZD1222 dose. The receptors shown here come from an adult who received the AZD1222 COVID-19 vaccine.

This clone has more than one count but fewer than ten. The gene calls are TRBV25-1 and TRBJ1-6; perhaps TRBD1 as D (5 bases). The CDR3 has 14 residues. V was shortened by 7 bases and J by 8 bases, with 15 bases between the two germline ends. Germline CDR1 reads MGHDK; CDR2 reads SYGVNS. CDR3 sequence (DNA): TGTGCCAGCATGCCGTATAAAGGGGATTCACCCCTCCACTTT. As protein: CASMPYKGDSPLHF.

V usage is TRBV19 and J usage is TRBJ2-7; 7 bases line up with TRBD1. The V gene's germline CDR1 is LNHDA and CDR2 SQIVND (reference sequence). The CDR3 has 12 amino acids. The trim removed 6 bases at V and 7 bases at J, leaving 6 bases unmatched. In nucleotides, the CDR3 is TGTGCCAGTAGGTCGACAGGGTTAGAGCAGTACTTC. Protein: CASRSTGLEQYF.

This chain links TRBV29-1 with TRBJ2-3; D is unresolved. CDR3 length equals 10 residues. Germline CDR1 is SQVTM and CDR2 is ANQGSEA. Trimming took off 3 bases at V and 6 bases at J, with 4 bases between the two ends. CDR3 sequence (DNA): TGCAGCGTTGACAGCGATACGCAGTATTTT. Translation gives CSVDSDTQYF.

V and J are TRBV8-2 and TRBJ2-5; TRBD2, the table's D call, was not compared with the DNA. TRBV8-2 is a pseudogene segment. There are 13 residues in the CDR3. As DNA, the CDR3 is TGTGGCAGCATAACGGGAGGGCCTGAGACCCAGTACTTC. This sequence encodes CGSITGGPETQYF.

In DNA form, the CDR3 reads TGTGCCAGCAGTGAAAACTGGTGGGGCAGGGACCCTCGTTCCCCGAACACTGAAGCTTTCTTT. This encodes CASSENWWGRDPRSPNTEAFF. The chain uses TRBV6-1 and TRBJ1-1, with D perhaps TRBD1 (5 bases). Germline V gene lookup returns CDR1 MNHNS and CDR2 SASEGT. V was cut by 2 bases and J by 1 base, with 29 bases left in between. The CDR3 is 21 amino acids.

The chain couples TRBV18 to TRBJ2-2; D assignment may be TRBD1 or TRBD2 (5 bases each). The CDR3 extends over 17 amino acids. Trimming pared 0 bases from V and 7 bases from J, leaving 18 bases between. Germline CDR1 reads KGHSH; CDR2 reads LQKENI. The CDR3 coding sequence is TGTGCCAGCTCACCACCCCAGGGATTACGCGGGTTCGGGGAGCTGTTTTTT. Protein: CASSPPQGLRGFGELFF.

The CDR3 nucleotides read TGTGCCAGTAGTCCCCAGGGGGGAAACTATGGCTACACCTTC. This gives the protein CASSPQGGNYGYTF. The chain is built from TRBV19 and TRBJ1-2; 7 bases fit TRBD1. V dropped 5 bases and J dropped 2; count of bases not matched to a gene: 5. CDR3 size: 14 residues. CDR1 is LNHDA and CDR2 is SQIVND in the germline V gene (reference sequence).

The chain uses TRBV19 and TRBJ2-3; no firm D call. The CDR3 has 17 amino acids. The V gene lost 1 base and the J gene lost 0 bases, with 14 bases spanning the gap. Germline loops: CDR1 LNHDA, CDR2 SQIVND (reference sequence). The CDR3 reads CASSIVGRALSTDTQYF. Here the CDR3 DNA reads TGTGCCAGTAGTATAGTTGGAAGGGCCCTTAGCACAGATACGCAGTATTTT.

The chain has TRBV27 and TRBJ1-2, with D possibly matching TRBD1 (5 bases). Looked up from germline, CDR1 is MNHEY and CDR2 is SMNVEV (reference sequence). The V gene lost 4 bases and the J gene lost 6 bases, with 21 bases spanning the gap. The CDR3 runs to 16 residues. Written as DNA, the CDR3 is TGTGCCAGCAGTTCGAGTTTAAGGCGGGGGACGGATGGCTACACCTTC. Its protein product is CASSSSLRRGTDGYTF.

The gene calls are TRBV29-1 and TRBJ2-1, with 7 bases fitting TRBD2. CDR1 is SQVTM and CDR2 is ANQGSEA in the germline V gene. V gave up 4 bases and J gave up 7 bases; unmatched junction bases: 16. The CDR3 contains 16 residues. DNA for the CDR3: TGCAGCGTTGGAGGGCGGGGGTCCCAGGAGGGGAATGAGCAGTTCTTC. The encoded protein is CSVGGRGSQEGNEQFF.

V usage is TRBV28 and J usage is TRBJ2-5, with 8 bases aligning to TRBD1. The CDR3 is 15 amino acids. CDR1 is MDHEN and CDR2 is SYDVKM in the germline V gene. V lost 3 bases to trimming and J lost 5 bases; unmatched junction nucleotides: 8. CDR3 in amino acids: CASSFLRTGLETQYF. For the CDR3, the DNA is TGTGCCAGCAGTTTCCTTCGGACAGGGCTGGAGACCCAGTACTTC.

The genes are TRBV7-3 and TRBJ2-1; 8 nucleotides line up with TRBD1. The length of the CDR3 is 14 residues. V lost 5 bases, J lost 8 bases, and 8 bases stayed unmatched. The germline V gene encodes CDR1 SGHTA and CDR2 FQGTGA. The CDR3 bases are TGTGCCAGCAGCCCCGGGACAGGCGAGGATGAGCAGTTCTTC. Encoded protein: CASSPGTGEDEQFF.

The V gene is TRBV5-1, the J gene TRBJ2-3, with 11 bases identical to TRBD2. CDR3 length equals 19 residues. With 0 bases clipped from V and 2 bases from J, the junction kept 11 bases outside the gene matches. The germline gives CDR1 SGHRS, CDR2 YFSETQ. Here the CDR3 DNA reads TGCGCCAGCAGCTTGGGAGGGACTAGCGGTGGACCCTCCACAGATACGCAGTATTTT. Protein: CASSLGGTSGGPSTDTQYF. The complete variable domain, with remaining parts taken from reference TRBV5-1 and TRBJ2-3, reads KAGVTQTPRYLIKTRGQQVTLSCSPISGHRSVSWYQQTPGQGLQFLFEYFSETQRNKGNFPGRFSGRQFSNSRSEMNVSTLELGDSALYLCASSLGGTSGGPSTDTQYFGPGTRLTVL.

The chain links TRBV2 to TRBJ1-2; tentative D call: TRBD1 (6 bases). Germline V gene sequence: CDR1 SNHLY, CDR2 FYNNEI. The CDR3 loop spans 14 amino acids. V dropped 9 bases and J dropped 0 bases, with 14 bases sitting between them. The DNA for the CDR3 is TGTGCCAGTAGAGGACAGACAACTAACTATGGCTACACCTTC. Protein: CASRGQTTNYGYTF.

This chain links TRBV7-3 with TRBJ2-1; no definite D call. CDR1 is SGHTA and CDR2 is FQGTGA in the germline V gene. V was pared by 1 base and J by 3 bases, with 10 bases between. The CDR3 runs 15 residues. The CDR3 DNA reads TGTGCCAGCAGCTTAATCGGCGGCAGCTACAATGAGCAGTTCTTC. It specifies CASSLIGGSYNEQFF.

The rearrangement joins TRBV7-9 to TRBJ2-7, with TRBD1 as a possible D gene (5 bases). Looked up from germline, CDR1 is SEHNR and CDR2 is FQNEAQ (reference sequence). V lost 0 bases to trimming and J lost 3 bases, with 9 bases between them. The CDR3 consists of 14 residues. This CDR3 reads CASSLALQGYEQYF. Here the CDR3 DNA reads TGTGCCAGCAGCTTAGCGCTCCAGGGCTACGAGCAGTACTTC.

The rearrangement joins TRBV25-1 to TRBJ2-7; TRBD2 agrees at 8 bases. CDR3 length: 14 residues. J lost 0 bases, V lost 3 bases, and 1 base had no gene match. Germline CDR1 MGHDK, CDR2 SYGVNS. The CDR3: CASSDLAGSYEQYF. The CDR3 nucleotides are TGTGCCAGCAGTGACCTAGCGGGCTCCTACGAGCAGTACTTC.

The V and J genes are TRBV5-1 and TRBJ1-2; 7 bases map to TRBD1. J was trimmed by 3 bases and V by 1 base; bases with no gene match: 6. The germline V gene has CDR1 SGHRS and CDR2 YFSETQ. CDR3 size: 15 residues. CDR3 in DNA: TGCGCCAGCAGCTTGCTGGCAGGGGGTGACTATGGCTACACCTTC. This gives the protein CASSLLAGGDYGYTF.

The rearrangement uses TRBV3-1 (or the pseudogene TRBV3-2) and TRBJ2-3; D gene unclear. Germline V lookup: CDR1 LGHDT, CDR2 YNNKEL (reference sequence). Trimming pared 4 bases from V and 4 bases from J, leaving 6 bases between. CDR3 length: 12 residues. In nucleotides, the CDR3 is TGTGCCAGCAGCCCAGATTCAGATACGCAGTATTTT. Residues: CASSPDSDTQYF.

The chain links TRBV6-5 to TRBJ1-2; no definite D call. In germline, CDR1 is MNHEY, CDR2 SVGAGI. The CDR3 consists of 14 residues. Trimming cost V 6 bases and J 5 bases, with 16 bases left between them. CDR3 region: CASRPGSVYYGYTF. CDR3 nucleotides: TGTGCCAGCAGGCCCGGGAGTGTTTATTATGGCTACACCTTC.

This chain connects TRBV7-2 to TRBJ2-3; 10 positions agree with TRBD2. The V and J ends lost 3 bases and 2 bases, in that order; junction bases with no gene match: 5. CDR1 SGHTA and CDR2 FQGNSA come from the germline V gene. The CDR3 is made up of 16 amino acids. The CDR3 region has the DNA TGTGCCAGCAGCTTTAGTACTAGCGGGAACACAGATACGCAGTATTTT. Protein sequence: CASSFSTSGNTDTQYF.

The rearrangement links TRBV27 to TRBJ2-1, with 7 positions matching TRBD1. V lost 4 bases and J lost 0; bases outside the gene matches: 6. The CDR3 contains 16 residues. CDR1 is MNHEY, CDR2 SMNVEV, per germline (reference sequence). The CDR3 protein is CASSSGQGVSYNEQFF. As DNA, the CDR3 is TGTGCCAGCAGTTCCGGGCAGGGGGTCTCCTACAATGAGCAGTTCTTC.

The chain carries TRBV5-6 and TRBJ2-3, with a possible D match to TRBD1 (5 bases). The V end lost 3 bases, the J end lost 6 bases, and 14 bases lay between the germline ends. Germline V gene data show CDR1 as SGHDT and CDR2 as YYEEEE. The CDR3 sequence is 14 residues long. CDR3 residues: CASSSDRNRDTQYF. The CDR3 DNA is TGTGCCAGCAGCTCAGACAGAAATCGGGATACGCAGTATTTT.

The chain links TRBV12-3 or TRBV12-4 to TRBJ2-7, with a weak D call TRBD2 (5 bases). The V gene lost 2 bases and the J gene lost 5 bases, with 10 bases spanning the gap. The CDR3 is made up of 13 amino acids. The CDR3 sequence is CASSLFLANEQYF. The CDR3 bases are TGTGCCAGCAGTTTATTTCTAGCCAACGAGCAGTACTTC.

V usage is TRBV2 and J usage is TRBJ2-2, with D possibly matching TRBD2 (6 bases). V lost 7 bases, J lost 7 bases, and 16 bases lay in between. CDR3 length equals 14 residues. Germline assignment: CDR1 SNHLY and CDR2 FYNNEI. The CDR3 sequence is CASTGGLWGGELFF. CDR3 nucleotide sequence: TGTGCCAGCACCGGAGGGCTCTGGGGCGGGGAGCTGTTTTTT.

The chain uses TRBV2 and TRBJ1-1; D remains unclear. Between the trimmed V and J ends, which lost 8 bases and 5 bases, there was a span of 9 bases. This CDR3 is built from 11 residues. Germline CDR1 reads SNHLY; CDR2 reads FYNNEI. The CDR3 bases are TGTGCCAGCCGGGTTAGAACTGAAGCTTTCTTT. Translation: CASRVRTEAFF.

The chain employs TRBV3-1 (or the pseudogene TRBV3-2) and TRBJ2-7; 7 bases match TRBD1. CDR3 length: 12 amino acids. Trimming removed 4 bases from V and 8 bases from J; junction bases left unmatched: 5. The germline CDR1 and CDR2 sequences are LGHDT and YNNKEL (reference sequence). In nucleotides, the CDR3 is TGTGCCAGCAGCCGCCGACAGGGCCAGCAGTACTTC. Its translation is CASSRRQGQQYF.

This clone was seen only once. The chain links TRBV7-6 to TRBJ1-4, with unresolved D. The CDR3 consists of 15 residues. CDR1 and CDR2 from the germline V gene are SGHVS and FNYEAQ. The ends were cut back, 1 base at V and 1 base at J, with 7 bases in the middle. This CDR3 reads CASSLDSLTNEKLFF. CDR3 sequence (DNA): TGTGCCAGCAGCTTAGACAGTCTAACTAATGAAAAACTGTTTTTT.

This chain joins TRBV28 and TRBJ1-5; a possible D gene is TRBD1 (5 bases). CDR3 length: 14 amino acids. V was trimmed by 7 bases and J by 7 bases, leaving 17 bases between them. Per the germline V gene, CDR1 is MDHEN and CDR2 is SYDVKM. The CDR3 is CASNFGGTYQPQHF. CDR3 nucleotide sequence: TGTGCCAGCAATTTTGGGGGAACGTACCAGCCCCAGCATTTT.

The gene calls are TRBV7-2 and TRBJ1-2; D is uncertain. Germline V gene sequence: CDR1 SGHTA, CDR2 FQGNSA. CDR3 length equals 15 residues. With 2 bases removed from V and 8 bases from J, the gap between germline ends came to 18 bases. This CDR3 reads CASSLMPMGLDGYTF. The CDR3 DNA reads as TGTGCCAGCAGCTTAATGCCCATGGGGTTAGACGGCTACACCTTC.

In its sample, this clone was seen a few times. The chain uses TRBV6-4 and TRBJ2-1; 14 positions agree with TRBD2. Germline V gene sequence: CDR1 MRHNA, CDR2 SNTAGT. J lost 6 bases, V lost 4 bases, and 5 bases had no gene match. CDR3 length: 16 residues. CDR3: CASSASGTSGSNEQFF. The CDR3 coding sequence is TGTGCCAGCAGTGCCTCCGGGACTAGCGGGAGCAATGAGCAGTTCTTC.

This chain links TRBV6-1 with TRBJ2-1; D is uncertain. V shed 0 bases and J shed 10 bases, with 10 bases lying between them. Germline CDR1 reads MNHNS; CDR2 reads SASEGT. The CDR3 totals 13 residues. This chain's CDR3 is CASSEADGQEQFF. The CDR3 nucleotides are TGTGCCAGCAGTGAAGCGGACGGTCAGGAGCAGTTCTTC.